What follows are 13 T cell receptor beta chains derived from one specimen sequenced in a study of OX40 agonist ivuxolimab in advanced cancers. Using immunoSEQ multiplex PCR, the repertoire was profiled, and TCRdb retains in-frame clones only, with some absent. The data hold about 71,000 clones, with about 81% observed a single time. The sequencing used CD4+ or CD8+ T cells sorted from blood, collected in a trial of the OX40 agonist ivuxolimab. All receptors come from an adult with an advanced solid tumor such as melanoma, head and neck, liver or kidney cancer.

The rearrangement links TRBV11-2 to TRBJ1-1, with a weak D call TRBD1 (5 bases). In germline, CDR1 is SGHAT, CDR2 FQNNGV. Trimming took 2 bases from V and 0 from J, leaving 16 bases between them. The CDR3 length is 17 residues. The chain's CDR3 is CASSLISYGGLNTEAFF. The DNA of the CDR3 is TGTGCCAGCAGCTTAATTTCTTACGGGGGATTGAACACTGAAGCTTTCTTT.

The chain has TRBV19 and TRBJ1-2; D call uncertain. This CDR3 region has 15 residues. The V end was cut by 3 bases, the J end by 2 bases, with 13 bases between. Germline loops: CDR1 LNHDA, CDR2 SQIVND (reference sequence). The CDR3 here is CASSMKERGNYGYTF. In DNA, the CDR3 is TGTGCCAGTAGTATGAAGGAGCGGGGAAACTATGGCTACACCTTC.

The gene calls are TRBV29-1 and TRBJ2-3, with TRBD1 as a possible D gene (6 bases). The CDR3 runs to 14 residues. Germline CDR1 and CDR2: SQVTM and ANQGSEA. V lost 2 bases, J lost 2 bases, and 11 bases lay in between. The CDR3 nucleotides read TGCAGCGTTGAAAAAGGGGACATCACAGATACGCAGTATTTT. Residues: CSVEKGDITDTQYF.

This clone was found once. J is TRBJ2-1 and V is TRBV7-2, with D perhaps matching TRBD2 (6 bases). Per the germline V gene, CDR1 is SGHTA and CDR2 is FQGNSA. The V gene lost 4 bases and the J gene lost 7 bases, with 14 bases spanning the gap. The CDR3 extends over 14 amino acids. The CDR3 nucleotides are TGTGCCAGCAGCTCGGTACTAGCCGGGAATGAGCAGTTCTTC. As protein: CASSSVLAGNEQFF.

The chain combines TRBV6-5 with TRBJ1-4; the D gene is possibly TRBD1 (5 bases). CDR3 length: 15 amino acids. Germline V lookup: CDR1 MNHEY, CDR2 SVGAGI. V was shortened by 2 bases and J by 7 bases, with 14 bases between the two germline ends. The CDR3 spells CASSYAMGLGEKLFF. Here the CDR3 DNA reads TGTGCCAGCAGTTACGCCATGGGGCTAGGTGAAAAACTGTTTTTT.

The chain uses TRBV7-2 and TRBJ2-7; either TRBD1 or TRBD2 may fit D (6 bases each). Germline CDR1 reads SGHTA; CDR2 reads FQGNSA. The length of the CDR3 is 15 residues. Deletions cut 5 bases from V and 5 bases from J, with 19 bases between. The CDR3 protein is CASSLNGLRGDEQYF. The CDR3 DNA reads TGTGCCAGCAGCCTTAATGGCCTGAGGGGGGACGAGCAGTACTTC.

The CDR3 DNA reads TGTGCCAGTAGTTTGCTGACTACTTCCATCCCACTGGCTTTCTTT. It yields the protein CASSLLTTSIPLAFF. This chain uses TRBV19 with TRBJ1-1; D unclear. This CDR3 contains 15 residues. Deletions cut 5 bases from V and 11 bases from J, with 24 bases between. The germline V gene has CDR1 LNHDA and CDR2 SQIVND (reference sequence).

This clone was observed a few times. The chain recombines TRBV5-8 with TRBJ1-5, with D uncertain. The CDR3 is 12 amino acids. Looked up from germline, CDR1 is SGHTS and CDR2 is YDEGEE. V shed 2 bases and J shed 6 bases, with 6 bases lying between them. The CDR3 loop is CASSFVGQPQHF. As DNA, the CDR3 is TGTGCCAGCAGCTTTGTGGGTCAGCCCCAGCATTTT.

The chain recombines TRBV18 with TRBJ1-1; TRBD1 matches 11 bases. Trimming removed 2 bases from V and 0 bases from J; junction bases left unmatched: 2. Germline lookup yields CDR1 KGHSH and CDR2 LQKENI. CDR3 length equals 16 residues. DNA for the CDR3: TGTGCCAGCTCACCAGGACAGGGGGCTTTGAACACTGAAGCTTTCTTT. Protein sequence: CASSPGQGALNTEAFF.

V and J are TRBV14 and TRBJ1-6; 7 positions agree with TRBD1. V lost 4 bases and J lost 9; bases outside the gene matches: 6. The CDR3 spans 14 residues. Germline V gene lookup returns CDR1 SGHDN and CDR2 FVKESK. In DNA, the CDR3 is TGTGCCAGCAGCCTGACAGGGTATGGTTCACCCCTCCACTTT. Its translation is CASSLTGYGSPLHF.

This rearrangement joins TRBV29-1 to TRBJ1-3; D not certain. Trimming removed 3 bases from V and 0 bases from J, with 9 bases in between. The germline V gene has CDR1 SQVTM and CDR2 ANQGSEA. The CDR3 loop spans 14 amino acids. CDR3 loop: CSVELTYSGNTIYF. Here the CDR3 DNA reads TGCAGCGTTGAGCTCACGTACTCTGGAAACACCATATATTTT. The variable domain in full, completed from reference TRBV29-1 and TRBJ1-3, reads SAVISQKPSRDICQRGTSLTIQCQVDSQVTMMFWYRQQPGQSLTLIATANQGSEATYESGFVIDKFPISRPNLTFSTLTVSNMSPEDSSIYLCSVELTYSGNTIYFGEGSWLTVV.

The gene calls are TRBV2 and TRBJ1-6; D perhaps matches TRBD1 (6 bases). The CDR3 sequence is 14 residues long. In germline, CDR1 is SNHLY, CDR2 FYNNEI. Trimming cost V 5 bases and J 5 bases, with 10 bases left between them. CDR3 protein: CASSQRTDNSPLHF. DNA for the CDR3: TGTGCCAGCAGTCAAAGGACAGATAATTCACCCCTCCACTTT.

This chain connects TRBV28 to TRBJ1-1; no reliable D call. The CDR3 contains 14 residues. Germline CDR1 and CDR2: MDHEN and SYDVKM. With 7 bases removed from V and 0 bases from J, the gap between germline ends came to 12 bases. Here the CDR3 reads CASTLPPVNTEAFF. The DNA of the CDR3 is TGTGCCAGCACCCTCCCCCCCGTGAACACTGAAGCTTTCTTT. Based on the CDR3 plus reference TRBV28 and TRBJ1-1, the full variable domain is DVKVTQSSRYLVKRTGEKVFLECVQDMDHENMFWYRQDPGLGLRLIYFSYDVKMKEKGDIPEGYSVSREKKERFSLILESASTNQTSMYLCASTLPPVNTEAFFGQGTRLTVV.